This T cell receptor (beta chain) was obtained from a study of CD8+CD57+ T cells in acquired aplastic anemia. About the research overall: Mean yield of DNA from sorted CD4+ and CD8+ cells was approximately 3 ug.

This clonotype was seen a few times. The antigen is unknown. Findings of the study overall: Between patients and controls, some 31 CD8+ CDR3 sequences were found in common.

CDR1 and CDR2 (germline): DFQATT, SNEGSKA (reference sequence). V lost 6 bases and J lost 6; bases outside the gene matches: 11. CDR3 length: 14 amino acids. For CDR3 and TCR beta VDJ profiling, genomic DNA was the template used. MiXCR was run by TCRdb on the reads, yielding one entry per CDR3 protein. This table has roughly 200,000 distinct CDR3 sequences, around 60% appearing once. The source material was sorted CD4+, CD8+, or CD8+CD57+ T cells (not recorded which) from PBMCs. The V gene is TRBV20-1, the J gene TRBJ1-5; TRBD1 agrees at 7 bases. The receptor was isolated from a human donor in good health. CDR3 amino acids: CSATRGDMPQPQHF. CDR3 DNA: TGCAGTGCCACCAGGGGGGATATGCCTCAGCCCCAGCATTTT.